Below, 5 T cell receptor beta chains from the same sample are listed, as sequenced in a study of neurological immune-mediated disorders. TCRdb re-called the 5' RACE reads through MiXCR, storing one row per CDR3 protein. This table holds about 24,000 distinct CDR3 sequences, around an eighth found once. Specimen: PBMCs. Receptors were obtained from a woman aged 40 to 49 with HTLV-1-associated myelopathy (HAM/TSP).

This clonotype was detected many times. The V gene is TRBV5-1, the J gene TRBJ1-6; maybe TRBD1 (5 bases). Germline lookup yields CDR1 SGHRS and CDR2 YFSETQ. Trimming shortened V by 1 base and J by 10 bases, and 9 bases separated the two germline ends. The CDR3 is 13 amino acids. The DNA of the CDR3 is TGCGCCAGCAGCTTGTTGGGGGGGTCACCCCTCCACTTT. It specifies CASSLLGGSPLHF.

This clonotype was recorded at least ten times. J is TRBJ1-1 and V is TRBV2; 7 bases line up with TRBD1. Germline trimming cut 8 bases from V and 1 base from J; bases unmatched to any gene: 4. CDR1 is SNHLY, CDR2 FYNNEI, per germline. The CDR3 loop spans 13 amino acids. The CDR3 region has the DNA TGTGCCAGCGCCGGACAGGCGAACACTGAAGCTTTCTTT. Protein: CASAGQANTEAFF.

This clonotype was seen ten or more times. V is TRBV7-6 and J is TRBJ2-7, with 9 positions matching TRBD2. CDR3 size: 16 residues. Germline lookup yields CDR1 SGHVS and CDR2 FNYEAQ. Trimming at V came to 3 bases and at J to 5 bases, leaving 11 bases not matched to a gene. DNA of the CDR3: TGTGCCAGCAGCTTCCCGCGGGGGGGCATCGGAAACGAGCAGTACTTC. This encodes CASSFPRGGIGNEQYF.

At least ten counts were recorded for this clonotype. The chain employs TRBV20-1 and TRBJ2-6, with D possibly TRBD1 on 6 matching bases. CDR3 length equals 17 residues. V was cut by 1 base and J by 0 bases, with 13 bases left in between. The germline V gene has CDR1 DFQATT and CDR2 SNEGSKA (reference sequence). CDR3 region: CSARALGALSGANVLTF. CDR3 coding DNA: TGCAGTGCTAGAGCTTTGGGGGCGCTCTCTGGGGCCAACGTCCTGACTTTC.

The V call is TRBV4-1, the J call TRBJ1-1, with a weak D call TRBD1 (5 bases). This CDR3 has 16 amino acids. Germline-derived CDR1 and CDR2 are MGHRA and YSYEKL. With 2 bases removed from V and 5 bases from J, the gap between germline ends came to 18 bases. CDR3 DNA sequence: TGCGCCAGCAGCCAAATCTCTCCAGGGAGAGGGACTGAAGCTTTCTTT. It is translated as CASSQISPGRGTEAFF.